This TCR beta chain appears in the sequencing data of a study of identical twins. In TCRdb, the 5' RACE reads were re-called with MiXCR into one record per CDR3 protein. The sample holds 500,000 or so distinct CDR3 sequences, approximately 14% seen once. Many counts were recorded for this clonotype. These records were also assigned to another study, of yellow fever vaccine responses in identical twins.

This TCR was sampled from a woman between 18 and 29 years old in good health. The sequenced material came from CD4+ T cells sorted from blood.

The CDR3 nucleotides are TGTGCCAGCAGTCCCGGGACAATCCCAGTCCCTCAGCCCCAGCATTTT. Translation: CASSPGTIPVPQPQHF. The V gene is TRBV27, the J gene TRBJ1-5; maybe TRBD1 (6 bases). V shed 5 bases and J shed 6 bases, with 20 bases lying between them. The V gene's germline CDR1 is MNHEY and CDR2 SMNVEV (reference sequence). The CDR3 loop spans 16 amino acids.